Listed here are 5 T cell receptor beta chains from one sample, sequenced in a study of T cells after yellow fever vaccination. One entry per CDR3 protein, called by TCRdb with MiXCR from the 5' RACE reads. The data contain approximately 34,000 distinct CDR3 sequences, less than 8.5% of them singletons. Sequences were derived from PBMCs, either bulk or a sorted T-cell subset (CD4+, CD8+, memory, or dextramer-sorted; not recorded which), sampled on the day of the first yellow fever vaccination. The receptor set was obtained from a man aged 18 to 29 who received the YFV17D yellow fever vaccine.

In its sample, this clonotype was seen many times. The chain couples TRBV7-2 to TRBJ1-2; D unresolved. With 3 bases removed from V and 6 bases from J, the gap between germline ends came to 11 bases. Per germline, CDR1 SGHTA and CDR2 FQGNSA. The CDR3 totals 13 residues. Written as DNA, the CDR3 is TGTGCCAGCAGCTTTTACCAGCGGGATGGCTACACCTTC. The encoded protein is CASSFYQRDGYTF.

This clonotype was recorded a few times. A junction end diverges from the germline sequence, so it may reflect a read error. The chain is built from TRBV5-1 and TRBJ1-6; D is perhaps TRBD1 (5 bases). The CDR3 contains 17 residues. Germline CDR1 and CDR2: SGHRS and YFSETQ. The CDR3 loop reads CASSSDSSMSSNSPLHF. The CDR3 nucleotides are TGCGCCAGCAGCTCAGACAGCTCTATGTCCTCTAATTCACCCCTCCACTTT.

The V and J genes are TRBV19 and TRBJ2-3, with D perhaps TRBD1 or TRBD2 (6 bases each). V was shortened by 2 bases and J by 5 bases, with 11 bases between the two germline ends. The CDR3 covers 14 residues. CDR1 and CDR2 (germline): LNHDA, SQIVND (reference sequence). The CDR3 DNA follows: TGTGCCAGTAGTATATGGGGGGCGGAAGATACGCAGTATTTT. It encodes CASSIWGAEDTQYF.

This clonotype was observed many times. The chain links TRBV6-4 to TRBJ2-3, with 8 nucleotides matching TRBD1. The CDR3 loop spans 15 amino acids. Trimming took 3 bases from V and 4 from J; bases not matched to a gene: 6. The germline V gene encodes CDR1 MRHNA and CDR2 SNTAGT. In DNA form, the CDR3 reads TGTGCCAGCAGTGAAGCAGGGGGCGCCCCAGATACGCAGTATTTT. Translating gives CASSEAGGAPDTQYF.

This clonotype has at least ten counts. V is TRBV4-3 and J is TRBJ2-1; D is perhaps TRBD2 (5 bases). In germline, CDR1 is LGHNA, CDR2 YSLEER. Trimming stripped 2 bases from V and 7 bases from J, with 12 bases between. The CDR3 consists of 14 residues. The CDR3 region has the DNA TGCGCCAGCAGCCAATTAAGTACTAGGAATGAGCAGTTCTTC. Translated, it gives CASSQLSTRNEQFF.